These 15 T cell receptor beta chains share one sample of origin, sequenced in a study of molecular identifiers for immune sequencing clone quantification. MiXCR, applied by TCRdb to the PCR reads, yields one record per CDR3 protein. The table lists tens of thousands of distinct CDR3 sequences, about a sixth of them singletons, with about 1.5% in the top ten. The sequencing sample was made of naive CD8+ T cells from blood, with Jurkat cell RNA spiked in. Subset given: FACS-sorted CD8+CD4-CCR7+CD45RA+ naive T cells. The receptors shown here come from a human donor in good health. Some libraries in this study had Jurkat cell RNA spiked in.

This clonotype was seen repeatedly, ten times or more. The rearrangement joins TRBV28 to TRBJ1-1; D is unclear. The CDR3 totals 12 residues. CDR1 is MDHEN and CDR2 is SYDVKM in the germline V gene. Between the trimmed V and J ends, which lost 6 bases and 7 bases, there was a span of 12 bases. The CDR3 protein is CASSHSVIEAFF. The CDR3 nucleotides read TGTGCCAGCAGCCACAGCGTTATTGAAGCTTTCTTT. Full variable domain (remainder filled in from reference TRBV28 and TRBJ1-1): DVKVTQSSRYLVKRTGEKVFLECVQDMDHENMFWYRQDPGLGLRLIYFSYDVKMKEKGDIPEGYSVSREKKERFSLILESASTNQTSMYLCASSHSVIEAFFGQGTRLTVV.

This clonotype was observed at least ten times. This rearrangement joins TRBV29-1 to TRBJ2-7; D may correspond to TRBD1 or TRBD2 (5 bases each). CDR1 and CDR2 (germline): SQVTM, ANQGSEA. The CDR3 is 13 residues long. The V end was cut by 2 bases, the J end by 1 base, with 9 bases between. The CDR3 reads CSVELGDSYEQYF. The CDR3 nucleotides read TGCAGCGTTGAATTGGGGGATTCCTACGAGCAGTACTTC.

In this sample, this clonotype turned up many times. V is TRBV10-3 and J is TRBJ2-2, with 9 bases that match TRBD2. J was trimmed by 6 bases and V by 5 bases; bases with no gene match: 13. The CDR3 loop spans 17 amino acids. The germline V gene has CDR1 ENHRY and CDR2 SYGVKD. CDR3 residues: CAISPLAGNRGSGELFF. CDR3 coding DNA: TGTGCCATCAGTCCCCTAGCGGGAAATCGGGGATCCGGGGAGCTGTTTTTT.

This chain uses TRBV27 with TRBJ2-7; either TRBD1 or TRBD2 may supply D (6 bases each). The CDR3 extends over 14 amino acids. Germline-derived CDR1 and CDR2 are MNHEY and SMNVEV (reference sequence). Trimming took 3 bases from V and 3 from J, leaving 12 bases between them. Here the CDR3 reads CASSFGGAVYEQYF. The CDR3 nucleotides are TGTGCCAGCAGTTTCGGGGGCGCAGTCTACGAGCAGTACTTC.

This chain uses TRBV12-3 or TRBV12-4 with TRBJ1-2, with D possibly being TRBD1 (5 bases). The CDR3 has 13 amino acids. Trimming stripped 5 bases from V and 7 bases from J, with 14 bases between. The CDR3 here is CASSPPGFRGYTF. CDR3 bases: TGTGCCAGCAGTCCCCCAGGGTTTCGTGGCTACACCTTC.

This clonotype was seen a few times. The V and J genes are TRBV2 and TRBJ2-7, with 12 bases fitting TRBD2. This CDR3 has 13 residues. Trimming cost V 7 bases and J 6 bases; bases outside gene matches: 4. Germline V lookup: CDR1 SNHLY, CDR2 FYNNEI. CDR3: CASTTSGRPEQYF. The CDR3 DNA reads as TGTGCCAGCACGACTAGCGGGAGACCCGAGCAGTACTTC. Full variable domain (remainder filled in from reference TRBV2 and TRBJ2-7): EPEVTQTPSHQVTQMGQEVILRCVPISNHLYFYWYRQILGQKVEFLVSFYNNEISEKSEIFDDQFSVERPDGSNFTLKIRSTKLEDSAMYFCASTTSGRPEQYFGPGTRLTVT.

As concerns this clonotype: This sequence may be a read error, since a much larger clone differs from it by one base. The V call is TRBV5-3, the J call TRBJ2-7; D is perhaps TRBD1 (5 bases). TRBV5-3 is an ORF, with its function uncertain. The CDR3 covers 14 residues. The V end lost 10 bases, the J end lost 3 bases, and 20 bases lay between the germline ends. DNA for the CDR3: TGTGCCGGCAGCACGGACATGGGAAGCTACGAGCAGTACTTC. Amino acid sequence: CAGSTDMGSYEQYF.

Turning to this clonotype: This may stem from a read error, because a much larger clone lies one nucleotide away. As the CDR3 is not closed by the conserved phenylalanine or tryptophan, this likely results from a read error. The chain recombines TRBV12-3 or TRBV12-4 with TRBJ2-3, with D possibly being TRBD1 or TRBD2 (5 bases each). Trimming shortened V by 6 bases and J by 2 bases, and 18 bases separated the two germline ends. This CDR3 has 16 residues. The CDR3 DNA sequence: TGTGCCAGCAGCTGGATCGGGGCCGTTAACACAGATACGCAGTATCTT. This codes for CASSWIGAVNTDTQYL.

Many counts were recorded for this clonotype. The chain carries TRBV29-1 and TRBJ2-7; the match to TRBD1 covers 9 bases. CDR3 length: 12 amino acids. V lost 7 bases and J lost 6; bases outside the gene matches: 7. Germline V gene data show CDR1 as SQVTM and CDR2 as ANQGSEA. In DNA, the CDR3 is TGCAGCGCTCGGGACAGGGTTAGCGAGCAGTACTTC. This codes for CSARDRVSEQYF.

As concerns this clonotype: This could be a read error, since a much larger clone is one nucleotide away. V is TRBV28 and J is TRBJ1-1, with D uncertain. Trimming cost V 6 bases and J 1 base, with 18 bases left between them. This CDR3 contains 16 residues. The germline CDR1 and CDR2 sequences are MDHEN and SYDVKM. Here the CDR3 DNA reads TGTGCCAGCAGCGTAAGACTTATTCCTTCGAACACTGAAGCTTTCTTT. As protein: CASSVRLIPSNTEAFF. The entire variable domain, with the rest obtained from reference TRBV28 and TRBJ1-1, is as follows: DVKVTQSSRYLVKRTGEKVFLECVQDMDHENMFWYRQDPGLGLRLIYFSYDVKMKEKGDIPEGYSVSREKKERFSLILESASTNQTSMYLCASSVRLIPSNTEAFFGQGTRLTVV.

This clonotype came up a few times. The gene calls are TRBV19 and TRBJ2-7; D gene uncertain. The CDR3 consists of 15 residues. The V end lost 1 base, the J end lost 1 base, and 11 bases lay between the germline ends. The germline gives CDR1 LNHDA, CDR2 SQIVND (reference sequence). CDR3 in DNA: TGTGCCAGTAGTATAGGTCTCGGGTGGTCCTACGAGCAGTACTTC. As protein: CASSIGLGWSYEQYF.

V gene TRBV12-3 or TRBV12-4 combines with J gene TRBJ1-5; D is uncertain. Trimming took off 6 bases at V and 4 bases at J, with 10 bases between the two ends. The CDR3 is 13 residues long. The CDR3 here is CASSFSVNQPQHF. The DNA for the CDR3 is TGTGCCAGCAGCTTCAGCGTAAATCAGCCCCAGCATTTT.

V gene TRBV29-1 combines with J gene TRBJ2-3, with D possibly TRBD1 on 7 matching bases. There are 15 residues in the CDR3. Trimming removed 4 bases at V and 6 bases at J, with 20 bases between. Germline V gives CDR1 SQVTM, CDR2 ANQGSEA. The CDR3: CSVGLEGANTDTQYF. The CDR3 DNA reads as TGCAGCGTTGGTTTGGAGGGGGCAAACACGGATACGCAGTATTTT.

This clonotype has just one count. This may come from a read error, since a much larger clone is one base off. CDR3 DNA: TGTGCCAGCAGCCCGAATAGACGGCTTAACACCGGGGAGCTGTTTTTT. Encoded protein: CASSPNRRLNTGELFF. The chain uses TRBV7-7 and TRBJ2-2; D remains unclear. The CDR3 is made up of 16 amino acids. CDR1 and CDR2 (germline): SSHAT, FNYEAQ (reference sequence). The V end lost 5 bases, the J end lost 2 bases, and 15 bases lay between the germline ends.

This clonotype was recorded at least ten times. This chain joins TRBV28 and TRBJ2-2; D is unclear. Between the trimmed V and J ends, which lost 3 bases and 3 bases, there was a span of 11 bases. The CDR3 consists of 15 residues. CDR1 is MDHEN, CDR2 SYDVKM, per germline. The CDR3 region is CASSFAPTDTGELFF. The DNA for the CDR3 is TGTGCCAGCAGTTTTGCTCCTACGGACACCGGGGAGCTGTTTTTT.